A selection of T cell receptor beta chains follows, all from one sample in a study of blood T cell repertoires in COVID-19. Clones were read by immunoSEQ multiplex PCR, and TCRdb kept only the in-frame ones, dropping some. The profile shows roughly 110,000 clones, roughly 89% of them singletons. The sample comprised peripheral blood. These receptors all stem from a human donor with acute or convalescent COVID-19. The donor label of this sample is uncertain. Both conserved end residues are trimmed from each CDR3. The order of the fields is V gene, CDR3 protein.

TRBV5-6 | ASSFGQGGRGYT
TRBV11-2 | ASSLGLNTEAF
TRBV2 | ASSEQGHSRGTGELF
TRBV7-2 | ASSLALGQGANGYT
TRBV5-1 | ASSPGQANSPLH
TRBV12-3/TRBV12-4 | ASKPGRAETQY
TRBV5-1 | ASSFTGDNSPLH
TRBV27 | ASSPRTGGISPLH
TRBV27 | ASSPSPRGLYEAF
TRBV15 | ATSRLPGQLATNEKLF
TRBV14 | ASSQVAGGPEGRKTQY
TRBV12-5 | ASGLGAGEYNEQF
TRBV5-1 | ASSLVRRDEQY
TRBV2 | ASSGGENQPQH
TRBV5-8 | ASSYHRGRGNEKLF
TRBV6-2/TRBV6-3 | ASSGLAGGRAFYNEQF
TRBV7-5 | ARSPRQGLSYEQY
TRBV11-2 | ASSLDLGTGKETQY
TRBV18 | ASSLSMEGYGYT
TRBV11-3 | ASSLLGASNEQF
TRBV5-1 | ASSLGLAGGPTGEQF
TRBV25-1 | ASSKWASNSPLH